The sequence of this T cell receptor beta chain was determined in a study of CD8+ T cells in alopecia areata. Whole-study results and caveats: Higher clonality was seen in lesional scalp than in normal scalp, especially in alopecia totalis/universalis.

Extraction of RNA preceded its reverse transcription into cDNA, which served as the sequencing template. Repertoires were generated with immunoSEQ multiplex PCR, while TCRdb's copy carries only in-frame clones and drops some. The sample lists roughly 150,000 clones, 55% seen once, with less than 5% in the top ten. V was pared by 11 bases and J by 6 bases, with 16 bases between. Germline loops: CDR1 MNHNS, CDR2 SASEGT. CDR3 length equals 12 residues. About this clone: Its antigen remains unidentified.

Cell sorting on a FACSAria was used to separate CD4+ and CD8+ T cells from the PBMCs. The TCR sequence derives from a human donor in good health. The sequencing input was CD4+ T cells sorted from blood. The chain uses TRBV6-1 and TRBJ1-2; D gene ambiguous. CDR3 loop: CAVGGVYNGYTF. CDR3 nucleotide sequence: TGTGCCGTCGGAGGAGTTTATAATGGCTACACCTTC.